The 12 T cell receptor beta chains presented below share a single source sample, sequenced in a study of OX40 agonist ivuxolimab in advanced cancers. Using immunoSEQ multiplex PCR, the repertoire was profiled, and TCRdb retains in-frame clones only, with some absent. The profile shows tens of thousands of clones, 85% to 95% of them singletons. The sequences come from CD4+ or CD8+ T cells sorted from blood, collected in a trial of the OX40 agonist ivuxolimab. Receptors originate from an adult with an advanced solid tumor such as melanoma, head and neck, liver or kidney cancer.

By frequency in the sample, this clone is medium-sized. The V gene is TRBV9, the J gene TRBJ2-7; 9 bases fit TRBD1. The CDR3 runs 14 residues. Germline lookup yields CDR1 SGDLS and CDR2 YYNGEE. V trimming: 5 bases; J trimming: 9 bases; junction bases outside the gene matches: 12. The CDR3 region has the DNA TGTGCCAGCAGTGGTGGGGGACAGGGCCAGCGGCAGTACTTC. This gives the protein CASSGGGQGQRQYF.

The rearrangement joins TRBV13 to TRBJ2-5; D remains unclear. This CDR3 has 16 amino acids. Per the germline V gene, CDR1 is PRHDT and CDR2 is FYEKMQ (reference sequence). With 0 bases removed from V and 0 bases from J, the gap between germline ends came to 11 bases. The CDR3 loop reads CASSLGETFYQETQYF. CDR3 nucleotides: TGTGCCAGCAGCTTAGGGGAGACGTTTTACCAAGAGACCCAGTACTTC.

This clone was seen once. CDR3 region: CASSFVLSSYEQYF. For the CDR3, the DNA is TGTGCCAGCAGCTTTGTTCTCAGTTCCTACGAGCAGTACTTC. The chain links TRBV7-9 to TRBJ2-7; no clear D. V lost 3 bases and J 1 base, leaving 10 bases between the germline ends. Germline loops: CDR1 SEHNR, CDR2 FQNEAQ (reference sequence). The CDR3 is made up of 14 amino acids.

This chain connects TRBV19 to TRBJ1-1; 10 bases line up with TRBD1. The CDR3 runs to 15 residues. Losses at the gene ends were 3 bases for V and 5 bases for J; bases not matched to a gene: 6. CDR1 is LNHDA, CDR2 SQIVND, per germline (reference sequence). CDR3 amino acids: CASSMGQGMDTEAFF. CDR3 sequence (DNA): TGTGCCAGTAGTATGGGACAGGGGATGGATACTGAAGCTTTCTTT. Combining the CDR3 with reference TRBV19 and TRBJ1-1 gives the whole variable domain DGGITQSPKYLFRKEGQNVTLSCEQNLNHDAMYWYRQDPGQGLRLIYYSQIVNDFQKGDIAEGYSVSREKKESFPLTVTSAQKNPTAFYLCASSMGQGMDTEAFFGQGTRLTVV.

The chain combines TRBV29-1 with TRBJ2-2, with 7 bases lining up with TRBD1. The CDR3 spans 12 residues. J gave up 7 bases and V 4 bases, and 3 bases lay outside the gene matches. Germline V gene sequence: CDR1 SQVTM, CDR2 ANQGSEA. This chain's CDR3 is CSVGQGDGELFF. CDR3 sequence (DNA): TGCAGCGTTGGGCAGGGGGACGGGGAGCTGTTTTTT.

The CDR3 DNA reads as TGTGCCAGCAGCGTGACAGGCTATGGCTACACCTTC. Translation gives CASSVTGYGYTF. J is TRBJ1-2 and V is TRBV13; a possible D gene is TRBD1 (6 bases). Germline CDR1 PRHDT, CDR2 FYEKMQ (reference sequence). The V gene lost 5 bases and the J gene lost 4 bases, with 8 bases spanning the gap. CDR3 length: 12 amino acids.

The chain's CDR3 is CASSQGPGGSGNTIYF. The CDR3 region has the DNA TGCGCCAGCAGCCAAGGGCCCGGAGGCTCTGGAAACACCATATATTTT. J is TRBJ1-3 and V is TRBV4-1, with no clear D. In germline, CDR1 is MGHRA, CDR2 YSYEKL. Trimming stripped 1 base from V and 0 bases from J, with 10 bases between. The CDR3 runs 16 residues.

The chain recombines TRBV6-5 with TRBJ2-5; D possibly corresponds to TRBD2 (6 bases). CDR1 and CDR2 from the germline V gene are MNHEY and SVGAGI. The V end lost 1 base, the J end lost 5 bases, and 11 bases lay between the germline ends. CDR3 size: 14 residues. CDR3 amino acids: CASSYWGDPETQYF. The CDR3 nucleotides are TGTGCCAGCAGTTACTGGGGGGACCCGGAGACCCAGTACTTC.

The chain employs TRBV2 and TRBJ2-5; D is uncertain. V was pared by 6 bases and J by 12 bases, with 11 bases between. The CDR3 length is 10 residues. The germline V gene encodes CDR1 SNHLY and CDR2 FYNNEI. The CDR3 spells CASRADLEYF. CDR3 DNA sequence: TGTGCCAGCAGGGCCGACTTAGAGTACTTC.

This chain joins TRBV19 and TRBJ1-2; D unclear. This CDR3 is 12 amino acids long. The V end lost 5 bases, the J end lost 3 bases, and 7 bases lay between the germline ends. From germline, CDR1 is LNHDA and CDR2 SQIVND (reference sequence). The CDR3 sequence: CASSESYYGYTF. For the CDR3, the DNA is TGTGCCAGTAGTGAGTCCTACTATGGCTACACCTTC.

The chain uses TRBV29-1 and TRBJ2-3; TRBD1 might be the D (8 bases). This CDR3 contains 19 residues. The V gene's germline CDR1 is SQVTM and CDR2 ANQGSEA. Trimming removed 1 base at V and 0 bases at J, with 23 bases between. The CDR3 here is CSVEVPSGDQGASTDTQYF. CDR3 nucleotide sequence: TGCAGCGTTGAAGTTCCAAGCGGGGATCAGGGGGCGAGCACAGATACGCAGTATTTT.

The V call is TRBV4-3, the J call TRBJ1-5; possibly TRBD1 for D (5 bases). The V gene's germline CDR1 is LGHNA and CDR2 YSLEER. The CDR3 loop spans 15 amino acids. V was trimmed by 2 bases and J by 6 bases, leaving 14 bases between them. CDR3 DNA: TGCGCCAGCAGCCAAACAGGCGCCGTTGGTCAGCCCCAGCATTTT. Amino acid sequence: CASSQTGAVGQPQHF.